These T cell receptor beta chains were read from a single sample in a study of OX40 agonist ivuxolimab in advanced cancers. Method: immunoSEQ multiplex PCR; TCRdb's copy keeps in-frame clones and lacks some. The data show over 55,000 clones, approximately 86% seen once. The source was CD4+ or CD8+ T cells sorted from blood, collected in a trial of the OX40 agonist ivuxolimab. These receptors came from an adult with an advanced solid tumor such as melanoma, head and neck, liver or kidney cancer. Each CDR3 is given without its conserved first and last residue.

>TRBV5-6|13|TRBJ1-4
ASSLAGTGNEKLF
>TRBV4-3|11|-
ASSHDGQYEQY
>TRBV5-1|14|TRBJ2-1
ASSPGGGLLINEQF
>TRBV11-3|13|TRBJ2-3
ASSLDSQGTDTQY
>TRBV4-1|13|TRBJ2-5
ASSQESTSPETQY
>TRBV11-2|13|TRBJ2-1
ASSLEATGYNEQF
>TRBV5-6|11|TRBJ2-1
ASSLFPGQGLF
>TRBV7-6|13|TRBJ2-1
ASSDPGLADNEQF
>TRBV5-1|15|TRBJ1-6
ASSSSPRDSYNSPLH
>TRBV11-2|11|TRBJ1-5
ASSLNSNQPQH
>TRBV9|11|TRBJ2-1
ASSPRGANEQF
>TRBV7-6|15|TRBJ2-2
ASSLDPSGSGTGELF
>TRBV28|14|TRBJ1-2
ASSSPGTGNRDGYT
>TRBV15|12|TRBJ1-2
ATSRAGAASGYT
>TRBV6-1|13|TRBJ2-7
ASSEARGKGHEQY
>TRBV28|12|TRBJ2-7
ASTTELAYYEQY
>TRBV19|13|TRBJ2-7
ASSVLAGDSYEQY
>TRBV7-2|13|TRBJ1-2
ASSLGGLFNYGYT
>TRBV18|14|TRBJ2-3
ASSPSGALVTDTQY
>TRBV5-1|13|TRBJ2-4
ASSLGGLAKNIQY
>TRBV18|13|TRBJ2-5
ASSPQGRGQETQY
>TRBV13|13|TRBJ2-7
ASTPPGQGGYEQY
>TRBV15|13|TRBJ1-1
ATSRDIGSNTEAF
>TRBV19|12|TRBJ2-7
ASSDRQGAYEQY
>TRBV5-1|14|TRBJ2-3
ASSYGTSGRTDTQY
>TRBV2|11|TRBJ1-6
ASRTGEDSPLH
>TRBV5-1|13|TRBJ2-1
ASSLAGRTYNEQF
>TRBV6-4|14|TRBJ2-1
ASSPRLAGGRSEQF